What follows are 20 T cell receptor beta chains derived from one specimen sequenced in a study of cytomegalovirus exposure and HLA in healthy donors (dated by TCRdb to the late 2010s). Library preparation was by the immunoSEQ multiplex PCR assay. A mixture of 60 forward primers for TCR Vbeta segments and 13 reverse primers for TCR Jbeta segments was used in the multiplex PCR. The table was pulled from immuneACCESS by TCRdb, which kept in-frame rearrangements only. Such tables lose some clones; where checked, under half of the loss comes from unresolved V genes, and the rest has no known cause. Within this sample are some 120,000 clones, with around 82% of them counted one time only. The leading ten clones occupy more than 3.5% of the sample. Sequenced material: PBMCs. The receptors derive from a woman aged 40 to 50 in good health and CMV-seropositive.

V and J are TRBV27 and TRBJ2-5; D is uncertain. The closer fit of TRBJ2-7 to the DNA end suggests the J call may be wrong. Germline lookup yields CDR1 MNHEY and CDR2 SMNVEV (reference sequence). There are 14 residues in the CDR3. CDR3 in amino acids: CASSLEPFSYEQYF. The CDR3 DNA follows: TGTGCCAGCAGTTTAGAACCCTTCTCCTACGAGCAGTACTTC.

The V and J genes are TRBV6-4 and TRBJ2-7; 7 bases map to TRBD1. Germline assignment: CDR1 MRHNA and CDR2 SNTAGT. The CDR3 has 15 amino acids. V trimming: 6 bases; J trimming: 0 bases; junction bases outside the gene matches: 8. The CDR3 DNA sequence: TGTGCCAGCAGCGACAAGACAGGGAGCTCCTACGAGCAGTACTTC. Its protein is CASSDKTGSSYEQYF.

This clone has only a few counts. The rearrangement links TRBV6-4 to TRBJ1-6; 7 nucleotides match TRBD1. This CDR3 region has 16 residues. Trimming removed 0 bases from V and 7 bases from J; junction bases left unmatched: 6. Germline loops: CDR1 MRHNA, CDR2 SNTAGT. CDR3 in DNA: TGTGCCAGCAGTGACTCTTTAACAGGGGAGAATTCACCCCTCCACTTT. Its translation: CASSDSLTGENSPLHF.

This clone was seen only a few times. This rearrangement joins TRBV29-1 to TRBJ1-2; 7 bases align to TRBD1. The CDR3 is 11 residues long. Germline lookup yields CDR1 SQVTM and CDR2 ANQGSEA. Losses at the gene ends were 4 bases for V and 10 bases for J; bases not matched to a gene: 6. CDR3 protein: CSVVRTGDYTF. As DNA, the CDR3 is TGCAGCGTTGTGCGTACAGGGGACTACACCTTC.

The chain couples TRBV6-5 to TRBJ2-7; D perhaps matches TRBD1 (7 bases). V lost 6 bases and J lost 7, with 16 bases in between. The CDR3 consists of 13 residues. Germline V gene lookup returns CDR1 MNHEY and CDR2 SVGAGI. The CDR3, as DNA: TGTGCCAGCAGCATCCCAGGGGGGTTTGAGCAGTACTTC. Encoded protein: CASSIPGGFEQYF.

The gene calls are TRBV10-2 and TRBJ2-7; D unresolved. Between the trimmed V and J ends, which lost 3 bases and 2 bases, there was a span of 11 bases. The V gene's germline CDR1 is WSHSY and CDR2 SAAADI. The CDR3 spans 14 residues. The CDR3 DNA follows: TGCGCCAGCAGTGACGGCGGAAAGACCTACGAGCAGTACTTC. It encodes CASSDGGKTYEQYF.

The chain recombines TRBV15 with TRBJ1-1; D might be TRBD1 (5 bases). Germline loops: CDR1 LNHNV, CDR2 YYDKDF (reference sequence). Trimming pared 2 bases from V and 0 bases from J, leaving 13 bases between. The CDR3 totals 16 residues. The CDR3 sequence: CATSRLQGYMNTEAFF. The CDR3 region has the DNA TGTGCCACCAGCAGATTGCAGGGCTACATGAACACTGAAGCTTTCTTT.

V is TRBV6-4 and J is TRBJ1-1, with a weak D call TRBD1 (6 bases). Germline V gene lookup returns CDR1 MRHNA and CDR2 SNTAGT. V was cut by 8 bases and J by 4 bases, with 20 bases left in between. The CDR3 covers 15 residues. CDR3: CASGRTVLGSTEAFF. CDR3 nucleotides: TGTGCCAGCGGTCGGACAGTTTTAGGGAGCACTGAAGCTTTCTTT.

In its sample, this clone was seen a few times. Here the CDR3 DNA reads TGTGCCATCAGTGCAAACAGCGGGAGTGGGTCAGATACGCAGTATTTT. Protein: CAISANSGSGSDTQYF. The rearrangement joins TRBV10-3 to TRBJ2-3, with 8 bases matching TRBD2. The ends lost 4 bases at V and 4 bases at J; junction bases unmatched: 10. The CDR3 extends over 16 amino acids. CDR1 ENHRY and CDR2 SYGVKD come from the germline V gene.

The chain is built from TRBV4-1 and TRBJ1-6; a possible D gene is TRBD1 (6 bases). The CDR3 length is 13 residues. Looked up from germline, CDR1 is MGHRA and CDR2 is YSYEKL. V was pared by 3 bases and J by 14 bases, with 14 bases between. The CDR3 region has the DNA TGCGCCAGCAGCCAGAGAGGGGGTATAGCCCTCCACTTT. Amino acids: CASSQRGGIALHF.

This clone was picked up a small number of times. The chain links TRBV6-4 to TRBJ2-1, with 7 nucleotides matching TRBD2. Germline loops: CDR1 MRHNA, CDR2 SNTAGT. V trimming: 0 bases; J trimming: 2 bases; junction bases outside the gene matches: 1. This CDR3 contains 15 residues. CDR3 residues: CASSDSSGAYNEQFF. DNA for the CDR3: TGTGCCAGCAGTGACTCGAGCGGGGCCTACAATGAGCAGTTCTTC.

V gene TRBV11-2 combines with J gene TRBJ1-1; D unclear. Per the germline V gene, CDR1 is SGHAT and CDR2 is FQNNGV. V lost 5 bases, J lost 2 bases, and 9 bases lay in between. This CDR3 has 13 residues. This CDR3 reads CASSPQTNTEAFF. CDR3 sequence (DNA): TGTGCCAGCAGCCCCCAAACTAACACTGAAGCTTTCTTT.

On this clone itself: The sample holds other DNA sequences that translate to the same CDR3. The chain links TRBV19 to TRBJ2-7; 8 positions match TRBD1. The CDR3 contains 13 residues. Germline V gives CDR1 LNHDA, CDR2 SQIVND (reference sequence). V shed 3 bases and J 4 bases; nucleotides not matched to a gene: 2. CDR3 in DNA: TGTGCCAGTAGTATGCAGGGGGCATACGAGCAGTACTTC. It yields the protein CASSMQGAYEQYF.

The chain combines TRBV28 with TRBJ1-1, with 10 bases lining up with TRBD1. This CDR3 contains 17 residues. Germline V gene sequence: CDR1 MDHEN, CDR2 SYDVKM. J lost 2 bases, V lost 6 bases, and 12 bases had no gene match. DNA for the CDR3: TGTGCCAGCAGCCGTGGACCCGGGACAGGGGTTAACACTGAAGCTTTCTTT. Its translation: CASSRGPGTGVNTEAFF.

The gene calls are TRBV11-2 and TRBJ2-7; 12 positions match TRBD2. With 0 bases clipped from V and 1 base from J, the junction kept 1 base outside the gene matches. This CDR3 has 16 amino acids. The germline CDR1 and CDR2 sequences are SGHAT and FQNNGV. CDR3 sequence: CASSLETSGSSYEQYF. DNA of the CDR3: TGTGCCAGCAGCTTAGAGACTAGCGGGAGTTCCTACGAGCAGTACTTC.

V usage is TRBV6-1 and J usage is TRBJ1-5; D ambiguous. This CDR3 has 14 residues. CDR1 is MNHNS and CDR2 is SASEGT in the germline V gene. Trimming removed 4 bases at V and 6 bases at J, with 13 bases between. Here the CDR3 reads CASSAARTFQPQHF. The CDR3 DNA follows: TGTGCCAGCAGTGCCGCCAGGACTTTTCAGCCCCAGCATTTT.

The table lists this clone with a count of one. The chain links TRBV4-1 to TRBJ1-2; 8 bases are a match to TRBD1. The germline V gene has CDR1 MGHRA and CDR2 YSYEKL. The CDR3 has 14 residues. Losses at the gene ends were 3 bases for V and 4 bases for J; bases not matched to a gene: 4. The CDR3 loop reads CASSQADRGYGYTF. CDR3 nucleotide sequence: TGCGCCAGCAGCCAGGCCGACAGGGGCTATGGCTACACCTTC.

The chain recombines TRBV5-1 with TRBJ2-1; 9 bases fit TRBD2. The V and J ends lost 2 bases and 5 bases, in that order; junction bases with no gene match: 5. Germline CDR1 is SGHRS and CDR2 is YFSETQ. The CDR3 is 15 amino acids. CDR3 coding DNA: TGCGCCAGCAGCTTTGTAGCGGGAGAGAACAATGAGCAGTTCTTC. Its translation is CASSFVAGENNEQFF.

The V gene is TRBV19, the J gene TRBJ2-7; TRBD1 matches at 7 bases. The CDR3 totals 13 residues. CDR1 and CDR2 (germline): LNHDA, SQIVND (reference sequence). Trimming cost V 1 base and J 6 bases; bases outside gene matches: 3. CDR3 sequence: CASSIADRSEQYF. DNA of the CDR3: TGTGCCAGTAGTATAGCGGACAGGTCCGAGCAGTACTTC.

V and J are TRBV6-5 and TRBJ2-7; 10 positions match TRBD1. Losses at the gene ends were 5 bases for V and 7 bases for J; bases not matched to a gene: 11. This CDR3 is 15 amino acids long. CDR1 and CDR2 from the germline V gene are MNHEY and SVGAGI. Written as DNA, the CDR3 is TGTGCCAGCAGTACCGCCGGGACAGGGGACTGTGAGCAGTACTTC. This encodes CASSTAGTGDCEQYF.